The clone carrying this T cell receptor beta chain was counted a few times. Its antigen is as yet unknown. This sample is part of a study of OX40 agonist ivuxolimab in advanced cancers. Overall study context: Intravenous ivuxolimab was administered to patients every 2 weeks at 0.01 to 10 mg/kg. Previous treatment with anti-PD-1, anti-PD-L1 or anti-CTLA-4 therapy was allowed; under 50% had received some. Partial responses were achieved by three patients, of whom one had hepatocellular carcinoma and two had cutaneous melanoma. Study-wide results and caveats: Averaged across samples, CD8+ T cells carried more expanded clones than CD4+ did.

Looked up from germline, CDR1 is MNHEY and CDR2 is SMNVEV (reference sequence). V lost 3 bases to trimming and J lost 5 bases; unmatched junction nucleotides: 8. The CDR3 runs to 15 residues. Sequenced by immunoSEQ multiplex PCR; TCRdb stores in-frame clones only, minus some. The table records 20,000 to 25,000 clones, around 76% of them present only once. This specimen was CD4+ or CD8+ T cells sorted from blood, taken in a trial of the OX40 agonist ivuxolimab. This TCR was recovered from an adult with an advanced solid tumor such as melanoma, head and neck, liver or kidney cancer. This chain uses TRBV27 with TRBJ2-5; TRBD2 aligns across 8 bases. The CDR3 DNA follows: TGTGCCAGCAGTTTGGGTAGCGGGGTTGCGGAGACCCAGTACTTC. Its protein product is CASSLGSGVAETQYF.